Shown below are 24 T cell receptor beta chains from a single sample sequenced in a study of CD8 T cells in ankylosing spondylitis. MiXCR, run by TCRdb on the 5' RACE reads, gives a single entry per CDR3 protein. The sample yields 31,000 or so distinct CDR3 sequences, 30% seen once. The sample was synovial fluid, either unsorted or a sorted T cell fraction (not recorded which). The receptors shown here come from a male donor with ankylosing spondylitis.

J is TRBJ2-1 and V is TRBV13, with D possibly TRBD1 on 5 matching bases. V was cut by 5 bases and J by 2 bases, with 13 bases left in between. This CDR3 is built from 15 residues. Germline CDR1 PRHDT, CDR2 FYEKMQ (reference sequence). The CDR3 region has the DNA TGTGCCAGCAGCCTTGACAGTCTGCCCTACAATGAGCAGTTCTTC. Translating gives CASSLDSLPYNEQFF.

DNA for the CDR3: TGTGCCAGCAGCTCCGGGACAGGGTTCGAGCAGTACTTC. It translates to CASSSGTGFEQYF. This sequence joins TRBV7-9 and TRBJ2-7; TRBD1 agrees at 9 bases. Germline V gene lookup returns CDR1 SEHNR and CDR2 FQNEAQ (reference sequence). The CDR3 sequence is 13 residues long. Trimming took 4 bases from V and 6 from J; bases not matched to a gene: 4.

The rearrangement joins TRBV19 to TRBJ2-1; maybe TRBD1 (6 bases). CDR3 length: 15 residues. V was pared by 6 bases and J by 0 bases, with 12 bases between. Germline V CDR1 and CDR2: LNHDA, SQIVND (reference sequence). This chain's CDR3 is CASSTWDTSYNEQFF. DNA of the CDR3: TGTGCCAGTAGCACTTGGGACACCTCCTACAATGAGCAGTTCTTC.

This clonotype appeared many times. V and J are TRBV30 and TRBJ2-1; no clear D gene. Germline values: CDR1 GTSNPN, CDR2 SVGIG (reference sequence). Trimming removed 1 base at V and 8 bases at J, with 18 bases between. This CDR3 spans 15 amino acids. The DNA of the CDR3 is TGTGCCTGGAGTGCCCCTACCTACCCTGGGGATGAGCAGTTCTTC. Residues: CAWSAPTYPGDEQFF.

This clonotype was detected only a few times. This CDR3 is CATSRDRTSGSETQYF. DNA for the CDR3: TGTGCCACCAGCAGAGACCGGACTAGCGGGAGTGAGACCCAGTACTTC. The rearrangement uses TRBV15 and TRBJ2-5, with TRBD2 identical over 13 bases. The CDR3 runs 16 residues. Germline CDR1 is LNHNV and CDR2 is YYDKDF (reference sequence). Trimming removed 0 bases from V and 5 bases from J; junction bases left unmatched: 3.

This clonotype was detected only a few times. The chain employs TRBV20-1 and TRBJ1-3; D not certain. The CDR3 loop spans 16 amino acids. CDR1 is DFQATT and CDR2 is SNEGSKA in the germline V gene (reference sequence). Trimming cost V 0 bases and J 0 bases, with 12 bases left between them. Here the CDR3 reads CSARDMSGVSGNTIYF. The CDR3 coding sequence is TGCAGTGCTAGAGATATGTCAGGCGTCTCTGGAAACACCATATATTTT.

V usage is TRBV20-1 and J usage is TRBJ2-7, with TRBD1 matching 9 bases. The ends lost 0 bases at V and 3 bases at J; junction bases unmatched: 3. CDR1 is DFQATT and CDR2 is SNEGSKA in the germline V gene (reference sequence). CDR3 size: 14 residues. CDR3 amino acids: CSAREQGAFYEQYF. In nucleotides, the CDR3 is TGCAGTGCTAGAGAACAGGGGGCCTTCTACGAGCAGTACTTC.

The chain joins TRBV4-2 to TRBJ1-1; D is uncertain. The germline CDR1 and CDR2 sequences are LGHNA and YNFKEQ. The V gene lost 1 base and the J gene lost 11 bases, with 29 bases spanning the gap. The CDR3 is made up of 18 amino acids. The CDR3 DNA reads as TGTGCCAGCAGCCAAGTCGCCCAATTGCCAGGACGGGATAATGACGCTTTCTTT. The encoded protein is CASSQVAQLPGRDNDAFF.

This sequence joins TRBV9 and TRBJ1-1; tentative D call: TRBD1 (6 bases). V was shortened by 4 bases and J by 4 bases, with 14 bases between the two germline ends. The germline gives CDR1 SGDLS, CDR2 YYNGEE. The CDR3 runs to 14 residues. The CDR3 DNA sequence: TGTGCCAGCAGCCCCGGAAGGGGGGGCACTGAAGCTTTCTTT. It is translated as CASSPGRGGTEAFF.

The chain uses TRBV6-4 and TRBJ2-3; 7 nucleotides align to TRBD2. The length of the CDR3 is 15 residues. With 0 bases clipped from V and 2 bases from J, the junction kept 2 bases outside the gene matches. Germline V CDR1 and CDR2: MRHNA, SNTAGT. CDR3 sequence: CASSDSSGATDTQYF. As DNA, the CDR3 is TGTGCCAGCAGTGACTCGAGCGGGGCCACAGATACGCAGTATTTT.

J is TRBJ1-2 and V is TRBV5-6; 7 bases line up with TRBD1. Germline assignment: CDR1 SGHDT and CDR2 YYEEEE. The V segment lost 4 bases and the J segment 4 bases; nucleotides outside the gene matches: 13. This CDR3 has 16 residues. The CDR3 DNA follows: TGTGCCAGCAGCCCGCGGGACAGAAACCTACTCTATGGCTACACCTTC. As protein: CASSPRDRNLLYGYTF.

This rearrangement joins TRBV2 to TRBJ1-2; D is unresolved. Germline CDR1 is SNHLY and CDR2 is FYNNEI. V was shortened by 5 bases and J by 8 bases, with 21 bases between the two germline ends. This CDR3 has 15 residues. The CDR3 loop is CASSPEGFYTIGYTF. The CDR3 nucleotides read TGTGCCAGCAGTCCCGAGGGTTTCTACACCATAGGCTACACCTTC.

The chain carries TRBV7-9 and TRBJ2-5; 12 bases align to TRBD2. V lost 4 bases, J lost 5 bases, and 8 bases stayed unmatched. CDR1 and CDR2 (germline): SEHNR, FQNEAQ (reference sequence). CDR3 length: 16 amino acids. The CDR3 spells CASSSGLAGTGETQYF. The CDR3 bases are TGTGCCAGCAGCTCGGGACTAGCGGGTACGGGGGAGACCCAGTACTTC.

This clonotype came up many times. The chain links TRBV19 to TRBJ2-1, with 9 positions matching TRBD2. This CDR3 has 14 residues. V lost 1 base and J lost 8; bases outside the gene matches: 3. Germline loops: CDR1 LNHDA, CDR2 SQIVND (reference sequence). The CDR3 here is CASSIVLAGDEQFF. The CDR3 nucleotides are TGTGCCAGTAGTATAGTACTAGCGGGTGATGAGCAGTTCTTC.

This clonotype is judged medium-sized. This rearrangement joins TRBV7-9 to TRBJ2-1, with 11 bases fitting TRBD2. Germline V gene data show CDR1 as SEHNR and CDR2 as FQNEAQ (reference sequence). V lost 3 bases to trimming and J lost 8 bases; unmatched junction nucleotides: 9. This CDR3 is built from 16 residues. The CDR3 DNA is TGTGCCAGCAGCTTTGAATATAGCGGGAGGGCCTATGAGCAGTTCTTC. Encoded protein: CASSFEYSGRAYEQFF.

The gene calls are TRBV5-1 and TRBJ2-1; TRBD2 might be the D (6 bases). V was trimmed by 2 bases and J by 4 bases, leaving 13 bases between them. The CDR3 extends over 15 amino acids. CDR1 and CDR2 from the germline V gene are SGHRS and YFSETQ. The CDR3: CASSLIAEGYNEQFF. The CDR3 nucleotides read TGCGCCAGCAGCTTAATAGCGGAAGGGTACAATGAGCAGTTCTTC.

The V call is TRBV7-9, the J call TRBJ2-3; 7 bases agree with TRBD2. Germline CDR1 is SEHNR and CDR2 is FQNEAQ (reference sequence). The CDR3 is 15 residues long. The V segment lost 5 bases and the J segment 2 bases; nucleotides outside the gene matches: 7. This CDR3 reads CASSRISGPTDTQYF. In DNA, the CDR3 is TGTGCCAGCAGCCGAATTAGCGGGCCCACAGATACGCAGTATTTT.

The table lists this clonotype with a few counts. The chain employs TRBV6-1 and TRBJ2-5; 13 nucleotides agree with TRBD2. J lost 3 bases, V lost 7 bases, and 5 bases had no gene match. This CDR3 is 15 amino acids long. The germline V gene has CDR1 MNHNS and CDR2 SASEGT. The CDR3 nucleotides read TGTGCCAGCACTGGACTAGCGGGAGTGGAAGAGACCCAGTACTTC. Its protein product is CASTGLAGVEETQYF.

This sequence joins TRBV7-9 and TRBJ2-3, with 11 bases matching TRBD2. V trimming: 5 bases; J trimming: 6 bases; junction bases outside the gene matches: 4. This CDR3 spans 14 amino acids. In germline, CDR1 is SEHNR, CDR2 FQNEAQ (reference sequence). The CDR3 DNA reads as TGTGCCAGCAGCACTAGCGGGAGTCCCGATACGCAGTATTTT. The encoded protein is CASSTSGSPDTQYF.

The chain has TRBV5-1 and TRBJ2-1, with a possible D match to TRBD1 (5 bases). CDR1 and CDR2 (germline): SGHRS, YFSETQ. The CDR3 totals 12 residues. V lost 4 bases and J 6 bases, leaving 8 bases between the germline ends. CDR3 bases: TGCGCCAGCAGCCCCCAGGGCAATGAGCAGTTCTTC. Translated: CASSPQGNEQFF. The variable domain in full, completed from reference TRBV5-1 and TRBJ2-1, reads KAGVTQTPRYLIKTRGQQVTLSCSPISGHRSVSWYQQTPGQGLQFLFEYFSETQRNKGNFPGRFSGRQFSNSRSEMNVSTLELGDSALYLCASSPQGNEQFFGPGTRLTVL.

This clonotype has just a few counts. The chain links TRBV7-9 to TRBJ2-3, with 10 bases identical to TRBD2. This CDR3 has 16 residues. Trimming at V came to 6 bases and at J to 0 bases, leaving 6 bases not matched to a gene. CDR1 SEHNR and CDR2 FQNEAQ come from the germline V gene (reference sequence). DNA for the CDR3: TGTGCCAGCAGTCAGCGGGAGGGATCTAGCACAGATACGCAGTATTTT. This encodes CASSQREGSSTDTQYF.

The V call is TRBV7-6, the J call TRBJ2-3, with D possibly matching TRBD1 (5 bases). Per germline, CDR1 SGHVS and CDR2 FNYEAQ. Trimming stripped 6 bases from V and 5 bases from J, with 12 bases between. The CDR3 loop spans 13 amino acids. The CDR3 sequence: CASRGENQDTQYF. The CDR3 nucleotides are TGTGCCAGCAGAGGGGAAAATCAAGATACGCAGTATTTT.

A few counts support this clonotype. The chain uses TRBV29-1 and TRBJ2-1; unclear D gene. Germline V CDR1 and CDR2: SQVTM, ANQGSEA. The CDR3 has 10 amino acids. V lost 6 bases and J 14 bases, leaving 14 bases between the germline ends. Here the CDR3 reads CSVGSGEKFF. DNA for the CDR3: TGCAGCGTGGGGTCGGGCGAGAAGTTCTTC.

The sample holds a few counts of this clonotype. The chain combines TRBV6-1 with TRBJ2-7; either TRBD1 or TRBD2 may fit D (6 bases each). This CDR3 comprises 14 residues. Trimming shortened V by 7 bases and J by 3 bases, and 16 bases separated the two germline ends. CDR1 is MNHNS, CDR2 SASEGT, per germline. In DNA form, the CDR3 reads TGTGCCAGCAACCTCGGGGGACAAGACTACGAGCAGTACTTC. Translating gives CASNLGGQDYEQYF.